Each of the 18 T cell receptor beta chains below was sequenced from the same sample in a study of cytomegalovirus exposure and HLA in healthy donors. The PCR made use of 60 Vbeta and 13 Jbeta primers. Repertoires were generated with immunoSEQ multiplex PCR, while TCRdb's copy carries only in-frame clones and drops some. This sample carries 75,000 to 90,000 clones, about 69% of them seen once, and the ten largest clones take 3.5% to 5%. The sequencing input was PBMCs. The receptors were gathered from a man between 60 and 75 years old in good health and CMV-seronegative.

CDR3: CASSVFTGGGDTQYF. For the CDR3, the DNA is TGTGCCAGCAGCGTATTTACAGGGGGGGGAGATACGCAGTATTTT. The rearrangement links TRBV9 to TRBJ2-3, with D maybe TRBD1 (8 bases). This CDR3 has 15 amino acids. Trimming took off 1 base at V and 5 bases at J, with 14 bases between the two ends. Germline V lookup: CDR1 SGDLS, CDR2 YYNGEE.

The rearrangement joins TRBV19 to TRBJ1-2, with 8 bases fitting TRBD1. The junction had 4 bases not matched to a gene; V was cut back by 7 bases and J by 0 bases. The CDR3 length is 14 residues. CDR1 LNHDA and CDR2 SQIVND come from the germline V gene (reference sequence). The CDR3 loop reads CASTPTGANYGYTF. In DNA, the CDR3 is TGTGCCAGTACTCCGACAGGGGCTAACTATGGCTACACCTTC.

J is TRBJ2-1 and V is TRBV9; TRBD2 matches 11 bases. This CDR3 contains 16 residues. Germline V CDR1 and CDR2: SGDLS, YYNGEE. V gave up 4 bases and J gave up 3 bases; unmatched junction bases: 6. DNA of the CDR3: TGTGCCAGCAGCCCCCGTAGCGGGGGGGGCTACAATGAGCAGTTCTTC. It specifies CASSPRSGGGYNEQFF.

A note on this clone: Different DNA sequences within this sample yield the same CDR3. The chain has TRBV4-1 and TRBJ2-5, with unresolved D. CDR1 is MGHRA and CDR2 is YSYEKL in the germline V gene. Trimming cost V 0 bases and J 5 bases, with 13 bases left between them. The CDR3 contains 15 residues. CDR3 bases: TGCGCCAGCAGCCAAGAAAGAAGGTCAGCGGAGACCCAGTACTTC. It specifies CASSQERRSAETQYF.

This clone has more than one count but fewer than ten. The V gene is TRBV9, the J gene TRBJ2-1, with a possible D match to TRBD2 (6 bases). V shed 0 bases and J shed 7 bases, with 11 bases lying between them. CDR1 and CDR2 (germline): SGDLS, YYNGEE. The CDR3 spans 14 residues. CDR3: CASSVVTGGNEQFF. CDR3 nucleotide sequence: TGTGCCAGCAGCGTAGTCACTGGAGGGAATGAGCAGTTCTTC.

This clone has just a few counts. The V gene is TRBV6-1, the J gene TRBJ2-7, with 7 bases fitting TRBD2. The CDR3 contains 14 residues. Germline CDR1 reads MNHNS; CDR2 reads SASEGT. V shed 1 base and J 1 base; nucleotides not matched to a gene: 1. The CDR3 sequence: CASSEGGGSYEQYF. CDR3 DNA sequence: TGTGCCAGCAGTGAAGGGGGGGGTTCCTACGAGCAGTACTTC.

This chain links TRBV19 with TRBJ2-4, with D tentatively TRBD1 (7 bases). This CDR3 is 18 amino acids long. V lost 1 base, J lost 0 bases, and 16 bases lay in between. Germline V CDR1 and CDR2: LNHDA, SQIVND (reference sequence). The DNA for the CDR3 is TGTGCCAGTAGTATAGGGGGGGACAGCCAACTAGCCAAAAACATTCAGTACTTC. This sequence encodes CASSIGGDSQLAKNIQYF.

The chain has TRBV30 and TRBJ1-1; TRBD1 might be the D (5 bases). This CDR3 has 15 residues. The germline V and J ends were trimmed by 1 base and 1 base, with 13 bases remaining between them. Germline V gene lookup returns CDR1 GTSNPN and CDR2 SVGIG (reference sequence). The CDR3: CAWSGALGGNTEAFF. The CDR3 region has the DNA TGTGCCTGGAGTGGGGCCCTGGGGGGGAACACTGAAGCTTTCTTT. Based on the CDR3 plus reference TRBV30 and TRBJ1-1, the full variable domain is SQTIHQWPATLVQPVGSPLSLECTVEGTSNPNLYWYRQAAGRGLQLLFYSVGIGQISSEVPQNLSASRPQDRQFILSSKKLLLSDSGFYLCAWSGALGGNTEAFFGQGTRLTVV.

The genes are TRBV25-1 and TRBJ2-5; no reliable D call. Trimming stripped 2 bases from V and 2 bases from J, with 9 bases between. The CDR3 spans 14 residues. Germline CDR1 is MGHDK and CDR2 is SYGVNS. The CDR3 nucleotides read TGTGCCAGCAGTGAACTACGGAGTCAAGAGACCCAGTACTTC. This gives the protein CASSELRSQETQYF.

This chain connects TRBV15 to TRBJ2-7; 9 bases match TRBD1. CDR3 length: 15 residues. V shed 6 bases and J 2 bases; nucleotides not matched to a gene: 8. CDR1 LNHNV and CDR2 YYDKDF come from the germline V gene (reference sequence). The CDR3 here is CATRTGQGNTYEQYF. The DNA for the CDR3 is TGTGCCACCAGGACGGGACAGGGAAACACCTACGAGCAGTACTTC.

The chain has TRBV19 and TRBJ1-5; TRBD1 matches at 10 bases. The CDR3 totals 16 residues. Germline V lookup: CDR1 LNHDA, CDR2 SQIVND (reference sequence). V was clipped by 3 bases and J by 6 bases; unmatched bases: 8. CDR3 DNA sequence: TGTGCCAGTAGTATGGGCGACAGGGGGCTTGGTCAGCCCCAGCATTTT. Translation gives CASSMGDRGLGQPQHF.

This clone was seen a handful of times. The J gene is TRBJ2-3, the V gene TRBV11-3; D is unclear. The CDR3 sequence is 13 residues long. CDR1 is SGHNT and CDR2 is YENEEA in the germline V gene. The V and J ends lost 0 bases and 4 bases respectively, with 5 bases between them. The CDR3 spells CASSLESADTQYF. CDR3 nucleotide sequence: TGTGCCAGCAGCTTAGAATCGGCAGATACGCAGTATTTT.

This clone showed up just a few times. The rearrangement links TRBV4-1 to TRBJ1-2; D ambiguous. The germline V gene has CDR1 MGHRA and CDR2 YSYEKL. Trimming shortened V by 0 bases and J by 5 bases, and 25 bases separated the two germline ends. The CDR3 runs to 19 residues. CDR3 sequence (DNA): TGCGCCAGCAGCCAAGATGAGCCGAGCGGGTCCGAGCCTCCATATGGCTACACCTTC. It is translated as CASSQDEPSGSEPPYGYTF.

This clone was detected a few times. CDR3 in amino acids: CASRHYREKTRDTQYF. The CDR3 DNA follows: TGTGCCAGCCGCCATTACAGGGAGAAAACCCGAGATACGCAGTATTTT. The chain links TRBV13 to TRBJ2-3; D possibly corresponds to TRBD1 (6 bases). Germline values: CDR1 PRHDT, CDR2 FYEKMQ (reference sequence). The CDR3 covers 16 residues. Trimming pared 8 bases from V and 5 bases from J, leaving 23 bases between.

The rearrangement uses TRBV30 and TRBJ2-3; D may be TRBD2 (6 bases). The CDR3 is 14 residues long. V was trimmed by 7 bases and J by 0 bases, leaving 14 bases between them. Germline V CDR1 and CDR2: GTSNPN, SVGIG (reference sequence). Here the CDR3 reads CASTRGISTDTQYF. The CDR3 DNA sequence: TGTGCCTCGACGCGGGGCATTAGCACAGATACGCAGTATTTT.

The chain links TRBV12-5 to TRBJ2-7, with 8 bases fitting TRBD2. CDR1 is LGHNT, CDR2 FRNRAP, per germline. The length of the CDR3 is 15 residues. The V segment lost 6 bases and the J segment 1 base; nucleotides outside the gene matches: 8. CDR3 coding DNA: TGTGCTAGTGGGATCAGCGGGGGCTTTTCCTACGAGCAGTACTTC. This encodes CASGISGGFSYEQYF.

The chain recombines TRBV5-1 with TRBJ2-3, with unresolved D. The CDR3 has 15 residues. V lost 2 bases and J 0 bases, leaving 10 bases between the germline ends. Germline V CDR1 and CDR2: SGHRS, YFSETQ. The CDR3 loop reads CASSFQAASTDTQYF. The CDR3 DNA reads TGCGCCAGCAGCTTTCAGGCAGCTAGCACAGATACGCAGTATTTT. Based on the CDR3 plus reference TRBV5-1 and TRBJ2-3, the full variable domain is KAGVTQTPRYLIKTRGQQVTLSCSPISGHRSVSWYQQTPGQGLQFLFEYFSETQRNKGNFPGRFSGRQFSNSRSEMNVSTLELGDSALYLCASSFQAASTDTQYFGPGTRLTVL.

V gene TRBV5-1 combines with J gene TRBJ2-7; 11 nucleotides match TRBD1. Germline CDR1 reads SGHRS; CDR2 reads YFSETQ. This CDR3 region has 15 residues. V gave up 3 bases and J gave up 3 bases; unmatched junction bases: 5. CDR3 DNA: TGCGCCAGCAGCTCAACCGGGACAGGGGGCTACGAGCAGTACTTC. Translated: CASSSTGTGGYEQYF.